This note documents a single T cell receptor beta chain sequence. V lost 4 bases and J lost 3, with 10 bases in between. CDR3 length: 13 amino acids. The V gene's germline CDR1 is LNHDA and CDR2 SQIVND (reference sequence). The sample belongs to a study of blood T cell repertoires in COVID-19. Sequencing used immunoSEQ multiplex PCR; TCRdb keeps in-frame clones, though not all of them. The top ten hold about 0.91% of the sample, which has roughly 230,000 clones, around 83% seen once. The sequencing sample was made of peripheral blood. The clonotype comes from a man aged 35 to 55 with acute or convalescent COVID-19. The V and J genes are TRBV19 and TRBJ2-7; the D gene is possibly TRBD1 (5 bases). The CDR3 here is CASSRTLYYEQYF. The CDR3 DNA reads TGTGCCAGTAGTAGGACACTTTACTACGAGCAGTACTTC.